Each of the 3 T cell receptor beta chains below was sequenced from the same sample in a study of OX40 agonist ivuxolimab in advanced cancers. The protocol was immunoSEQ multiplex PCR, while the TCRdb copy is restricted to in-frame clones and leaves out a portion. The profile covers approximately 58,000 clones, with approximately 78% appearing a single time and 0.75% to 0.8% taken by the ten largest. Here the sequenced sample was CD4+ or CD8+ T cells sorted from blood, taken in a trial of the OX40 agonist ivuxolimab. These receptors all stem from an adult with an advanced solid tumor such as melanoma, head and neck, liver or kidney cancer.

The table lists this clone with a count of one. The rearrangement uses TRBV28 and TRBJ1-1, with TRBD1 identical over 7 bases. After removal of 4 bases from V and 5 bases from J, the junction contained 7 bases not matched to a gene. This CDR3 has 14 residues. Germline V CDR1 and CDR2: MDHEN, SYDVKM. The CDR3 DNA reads TGTGCCAGCAGTTCAAATTACAGGGGTACTGAAGCTTTCTTT. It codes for CASSSNYRGTEAFF.

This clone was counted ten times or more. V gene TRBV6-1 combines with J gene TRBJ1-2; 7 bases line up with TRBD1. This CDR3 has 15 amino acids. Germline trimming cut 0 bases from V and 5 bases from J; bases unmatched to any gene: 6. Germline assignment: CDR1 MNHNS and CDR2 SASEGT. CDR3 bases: TGTGCCAGCAGTGAAGCGACCACAGGGGCTTATGGCTACACCTTC. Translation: CASSEATTGAYGYTF.

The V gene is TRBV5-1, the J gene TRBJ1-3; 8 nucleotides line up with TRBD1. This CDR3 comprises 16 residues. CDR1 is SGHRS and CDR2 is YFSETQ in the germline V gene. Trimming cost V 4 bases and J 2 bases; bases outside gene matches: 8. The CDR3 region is CASSQRQGSAGNTIYF. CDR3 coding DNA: TGCGCCAGCAGCCAAAGACAGGGGAGCGCTGGAAACACCATATATTTT.